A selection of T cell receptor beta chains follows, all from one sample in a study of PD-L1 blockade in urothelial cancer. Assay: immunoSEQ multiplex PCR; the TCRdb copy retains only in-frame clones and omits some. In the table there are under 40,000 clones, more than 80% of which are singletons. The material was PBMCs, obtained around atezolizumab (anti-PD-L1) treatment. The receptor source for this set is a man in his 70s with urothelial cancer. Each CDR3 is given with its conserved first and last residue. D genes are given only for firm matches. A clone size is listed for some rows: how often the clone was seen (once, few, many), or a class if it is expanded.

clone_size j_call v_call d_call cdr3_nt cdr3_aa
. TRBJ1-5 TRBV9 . TGTGCCAGCAGCATCCGAGGGGAGGATCAGCCCCAGCATTTT CASSIRGEDQPQHF
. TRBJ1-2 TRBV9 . TGTGCCAGCAGCGTAGAACAGGCGCCCTATGGCTACACCTTC CASSVEQAPYGYTF
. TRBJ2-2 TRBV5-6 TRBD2 TGTGCCAGCAGCATCGGACTAGCGGGAGGGGCCGGGGAGCTGTTTTTT CASSIGLAGGAGELFF
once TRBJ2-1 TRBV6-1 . TGTGCCAGCAGTGCCCCGGGTCACAATGAGCAGTTCTTC CASSAPGHNEQFF
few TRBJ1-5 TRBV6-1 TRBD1 TGTGCCAGCCATAACAGGGGGCCCGGACAGCCCCAGCATTTT CASHNRGPGQPQHF
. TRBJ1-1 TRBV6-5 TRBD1 TGTGCCAGCAGTTCACAGGGGCAGGGCACTGAAGCTTTCTTT CASSSQGQGTEAFF
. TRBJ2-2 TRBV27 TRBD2 TGTGCCAGCAGTTTGCTAGCGGGAGTGGCCGGGGAGCTGTTTTTT CASSLLAGVAGELFF
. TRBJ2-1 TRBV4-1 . TGCGCCAGCAGCCAAGGGTTGTCTAGCGCCCTCAATGAGCAGTTCTTC CASSQGLSSALNEQFF
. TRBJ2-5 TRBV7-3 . TGTGCCAGCAGCTTAACGGTCGGGGGGACCCAGTACTTC CASSLTVGGTQYF
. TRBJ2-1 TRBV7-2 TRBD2 TGTGCCAGCAGCTTCTCCGGGACTAGCCTTAACGTGCAGTTCTTC CASSFSGTSLNVQFF
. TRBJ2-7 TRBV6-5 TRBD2 TGTGCCAGCAGGGGGACTAGCGGGGAGTACGAGCAGTACTTC CASRGTSGEYEQYF
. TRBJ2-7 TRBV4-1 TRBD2 TGCGCCAGCAGCTCACCGGGAGGAGTCTCCTCCTACGAGCAGTACTTC CASSSPGGVSSYEQYF
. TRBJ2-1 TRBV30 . TGTGCCTGGAGTGTATTGAGCGGTTTTAGAAGTGAGCAGTTCTTC CAWSVLSGFRSEQFF
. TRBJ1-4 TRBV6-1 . TGTGCCAGCAGTGAAAATCAGGCCTACGAAAAACTGTTTTTT CASSENQAYEKLFF
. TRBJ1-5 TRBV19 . TGTGCCAGTAGTATTTGGCAGGGTGGTGGTAGCAATCAGCCCCAGCATTTT CASSIWQGGGSNQPQHF
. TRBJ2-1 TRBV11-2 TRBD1 TGTGCCAGCAGCCAACGGGACAGGGCTGGTGAGCAGTTCTTC CASSQRDRAGEQFF
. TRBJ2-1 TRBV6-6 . TGTGCCAGCAGGAAGCATAGCGACTCCTACAATGAGCAGTTCTTC CASRKHSDSYNEQFF
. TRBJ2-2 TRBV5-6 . TGTGCCAGCAGCACCCCCGGGGTGGCGAACACCGGGGAGCTGTTTTTT CASSTPGVANTGELFF
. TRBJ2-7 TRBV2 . TGTGCCAGCAGTGAATTGGGCAGAGCCTACGAGCAGTACTTC CASSELGRAYEQYF
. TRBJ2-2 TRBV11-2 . TGTGCCAGCAGTTCTAGTACCGGGGAGCTGTTTTTT CASSSSTGELFF
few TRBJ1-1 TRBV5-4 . TGTGCCAGCAGCTTAGGACTGAGCACTGAAGCTTTCTTT CASSLGLSTEAFF
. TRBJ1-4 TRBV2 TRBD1 TGTGCCAGCAGTGGGGCAGGGGGCCGTCAGGAAAAACTGTTTTTT CASSGAGGRQEKLFF
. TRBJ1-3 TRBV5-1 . TGCGCCAGCAGCCCGTCCTCTGGAAACACCATATATTTT CASSPSSGNTIYF
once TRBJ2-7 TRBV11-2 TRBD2 TGTGCCAGCAGCCTTCGGACTAGCGGATCCTACGAGCAGTACTTC CASSLRTSGSYEQYF
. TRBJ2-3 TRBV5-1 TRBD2 TGCGCCAGCAGCCCCGGACTAGCGGTTGCAGATACGCAGTATTTT CASSPGLAVADTQYF
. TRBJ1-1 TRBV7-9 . TGTGCCAGCAGCTCACAGGGAAAAGACACTGAAGCTTTCTTT CASSSQGKDTEAFF
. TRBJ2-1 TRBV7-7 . TGTGCCAGCAGCTTAGCTCGGACAAGTTCCTACAATGAGCAGTTCTTC CASSLARTSSYNEQFF
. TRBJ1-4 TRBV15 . TGTGCCACCAGCAGCGGGGCAACTAATGAAAAACTGTTTTTT CATSSGATNEKLFF
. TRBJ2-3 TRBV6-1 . TGTGCCAGCGTCTCACAGGGCTTGGGGACAGATACGCAGTATTTT CASVSQGLGTDTQYF
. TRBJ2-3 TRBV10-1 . TGCGCCAGCAGTGAGTCAACCGCGAGCACAGATACGCAGTATTTT CASSESTASTDTQYF
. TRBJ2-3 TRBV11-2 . TGTGCCAGCAGCAGACTCGCAGATACGCAGTATTTT CASSRLADTQYF
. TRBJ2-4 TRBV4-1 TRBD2 TGCGCCAGCAGCCAAGATGGAGCGGGAGGGCCTTTTGACATTCAGTACTTC CASSQDGAGGPFDIQYF
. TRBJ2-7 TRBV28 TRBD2 TGTGCCAGCAGCTCCCCGTGGTCTAGCGGGAGTTACGAGCAGTACTTC CASSSPWSSGSYEQYF
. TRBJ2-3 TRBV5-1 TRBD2 TGCGCCAGCAGCTTGCCGTTAGCGGGAGCTGTAGATACGCAGTATTTT CASSLPLAGAVDTQYF
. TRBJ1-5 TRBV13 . TGTGCCAGCAGCTTATCGGGGGAAAGCAATCAGCCCCAGCATTTT CASSLSGESNQPQHF
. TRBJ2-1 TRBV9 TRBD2 TGTGCCAGCAGCGCCTCCGGGACTATTAGTATTAAGTTCTTC CASSASGTISIKFF
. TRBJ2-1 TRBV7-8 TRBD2 TGTGCCAGCAGCTCGAGCGGGACGGTCAATGAGCAGTTCTTC CASSSSGTVNEQFF
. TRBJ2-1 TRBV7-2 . TGTGCCAGCAGCTTACGCTGGCAGGGTTACAATGAGCAGTTCTTC CASSLRWQGYNEQFF
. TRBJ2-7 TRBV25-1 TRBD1 TGTGCCAGCAACCGGGACAGGGGGGGCGAGCAGTACTTC CASNRDRGGEQYF
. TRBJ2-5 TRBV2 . TGTGCCAGCACTCTACAAGAGACCCAGTACTTC CASTLQETQYF